One and the same sample provided the 11 T cell receptor beta chains below, sequenced in a study of vaccination effects on CD4 cells after COVID-19 (dated by TCRdb to between 2021 and 2024). The method behind the library was the immunoSEQ multiplex PCR assay. The immuneACCESS repertoire file appears here via TCRdb, limited to in-frame rearrangements. These files lack a portion of the clones; in checked studies, under half of the deficit traces to unresolved V genes, and the cause of the others is not known. In all, the sample holds 73,000 or so clones, and around 78% of those were seen once. The ten biggest clones cover roughly a tenth of the sample. In the ViraFEST assay, PBMC were stimulated with viral peptide pools, and TCR sequencing was then used to find antigen-specific CD4+ T cell clonotypes based on their expansion. After less than eleven days of culture, CD4+ T cells were isolated with the EasySep CD4+ T cell isolation kit. The absence of prior SARS-CoV-2 infection in healthy vaccine recipients was confirmed by negative nucleocapsid antibodies before and after vaccination.

The antigens these receptors bind are not known. Material: CD4+ T cells from PBMCs cultured with SARS-CoV-2 spike peptides, obtained before COVID-19 vaccination. The meaning of the sample's cell subset or site label: SARS-CoV-2 spike overlapping peptide pool stimulation. The receptors were gathered from a human donor who received a COVID-19 vaccine.

V is TRBV18 and J is TRBJ2-5; D uncertain. CDR1 is KGHSH, CDR2 LQKENI, per germline. V was shortened by 2 bases and J by 2 bases, with 18 bases between the two germline ends. The CDR3 extends over 17 amino acids. CDR3 residues: CASSPRLTKHEQETQYF. The CDR3, as DNA: TGTGCCAGCTCACCAAGGCTTACAAAGCACGAACAAGAGACCCAGTACTTC.

The rearrangement joins TRBV28 to TRBJ1-5, with a possible D match to TRBD1 (5 bases). This CDR3 is 14 amino acids long. Germline V gene sequence: CDR1 MDHEN, CDR2 SYDVKM. The CDR3 loop reads CAGKFSGPGQPQHF. Here the CDR3 DNA reads TGTGCTGGAAAATTCTCGGGGCCGGGGCAGCCCCAGCATTTT.

The chain recombines TRBV29-1 with TRBJ2-1; 7 bases are shared with TRBD2. V gave up 6 bases and J gave up 10 bases; unmatched junction bases: 12. This CDR3 is 13 amino acids long. CDR1 and CDR2 from the germline V gene are SQVTM and ANQGSEA. The DNA for the CDR3 is TGCAGCGTGACGGGGGGAGCCTCGATGGAGCAGTTCTTC. As protein: CSVTGGASMEQFF.

The rearrangement uses TRBV25-1 and TRBJ2-2, with 11 bases that match TRBD2. In germline, CDR1 is MGHDK, CDR2 SYGVNS. The trim removed 6 bases at V and 0 bases at J, leaving 6 bases unmatched. The CDR3 has 17 amino acids. CDR3 nucleotide sequence: TGTGCCAGCAGGGGGCTAGCGGGGGGTGCGAACACCGGGGAGCTGTTTTTT. It specifies CASRGLAGGANTGELFF.

This sequence joins TRBV24-1 and TRBJ2-2, with 9 bases fitting TRBD1. The CDR3 loop spans 15 amino acids. V dropped 5 bases and J dropped 6; count of bases not matched to a gene: 6. Germline loops: CDR1 KGHDR, CDR2 SFDVKD. The CDR3 DNA reads TGTGCCACCAGTGGGGGACAGGGTTGGGCCGGGGAGCTGTTTTTT. The encoded protein is CATSGGQGWAGELFF.

This clone was detected a few times. This rearrangement joins TRBV5-1 to TRBJ1-1; 7 bases agree with TRBD1. CDR1 is SGHRS and CDR2 is YFSETQ in the germline V gene. With V trimmed by 7 bases and J by 0 bases, 3 bases remained unmatched. The CDR3 runs to 13 residues. CDR3 sequence (DNA): TGCGCCAGCCAGACAGGGATGAACACTGAAGCTTTCTTT. This translates into CASQTGMNTEAFF.

CDR3: CASSQADRPVNTEAFF. The CDR3 DNA is TGTGCCAGCAGCCAAGCCGACAGGCCTGTCAACACTGAAGCTTTCTTT. The gene calls are TRBV14 and TRBJ1-1, with D tentatively TRBD1 (6 bases). The CDR3 contains 16 residues. The germline V gene encodes CDR1 SGHDN and CDR2 FVKESK. The V end was cut by 1 base, the J end by 2 bases, with 14 bases between.

V gene TRBV7-2 combines with J gene TRBJ1-4, with 7 bases lining up with TRBD1. Trimming at V came to 10 bases and at J to 7 bases, leaving 9 bases not matched to a gene. Germline assignment: CDR1 SGHTA and CDR2 FQGNSA. This CDR3 is built from 13 residues. For the CDR3, the DNA is TGTGCCACCCGGACAGGCGAGGGTGAAAAACTGTTTTTT. It encodes CATRTGEGEKLFF.

This clone was found once. This specimen includes other DNA sequences encoding the same CDR3. The chain couples TRBV28 to TRBJ1-1; 8 bases are a match to TRBD1. J gave up 1 base and V 6 bases, and 1 base lay outside the gene matches. The germline gives CDR1 MDHEN, CDR2 SYDVKM. This CDR3 spans 13 amino acids. CDR3 residues: CASRGQGNTEAFF. The CDR3 DNA follows: TGTGCCAGCAGAGGACAGGGGAACACTGAAGCTTTCTTT. The variable domain in full, completed from reference TRBV28 and TRBJ1-1, reads DVKVTQSSRYLVKRTGEKVFLECVQDMDHENMFWYRQDPGLGLRLIYFSYDVKMKEKGDIPEGYSVSREKKERFSLILESASTNQTSMYLCASRGQGNTEAFFGQGTRLTVV.

This rearrangement joins TRBV11-3 to TRBJ2-7; D might be TRBD1 (6 bases). Germline CDR1 reads SGHNT; CDR2 reads YENEEA. V gave up 4 bases and J gave up 2 bases, with 21 bases separating them. The CDR3 sequence is 17 residues long. The DNA for the CDR3 is TGTGCCAGCAGCTCCCCTGTGGGGCAGGGGAAGACCTACGAGCAGTACGTC. This gives the protein CASSSPVGQGKTYEQYV.

V is TRBV24-1 and J is TRBJ2-2, with D tentatively TRBD1 or TRBD2 (6 bases each). The V end lost 4 bases, the J end lost 5 bases, and 10 bases lay between the germline ends. The CDR3 is made up of 14 amino acids. Per the germline V gene, CDR1 is KGHDR and CDR2 is SFDVKD. The CDR3 nucleotides read TGTGCCACCAGTGACACAGGGAGGACCGGGGAGCTGTTTTTT. Encoded protein: CATSDTGRTGELFF.